Listed here are 13 T cell receptor beta chains from one sample, sequenced in a study of beta chain features in type 1 diabetes. Overall study results and limits: All four CD4+ subsets of Type 1 diabetes patients contained TCRB CDR3s that were moderately but significantly shorter.

No antigen has been assigned to these receptors. Investigators reverse transcribed all isolated RNA, so they sequenced expressed TCRB transcripts. Clones were sequenced by immunoSEQ multiplex PCR, and TCRdb holds only the in-frame ones, with some missing. The sample contains roughly 290,000 clones, approximately 16% of which appear only once. Sequencing input: naive CD4+ T cells from blood. The receptors here all came from a man aged 18 to 35 with type 1 diabetes.

The chain couples TRBV7-2 to TRBJ2-7, with D possibly TRBD1 on 7 matching bases. The CDR3 contains 15 residues. The germline CDR1 and CDR2 sequences are SGHTA and FQGNSA. The V end was cut by 1 base, the J end by 5 bases, with 15 bases between. The CDR3 DNA is TGTGCCAGCAGCTTAGACAGGGGACTCCCCAACGAGCAGTACTTC. Protein product: CASSLDRGLPNEQYF.

This clone was seen only a few times. The chain combines TRBV2 with TRBJ2-7; D is uncertain. The CDR3 has 14 amino acids. Per the germline V gene, CDR1 is SNHLY and CDR2 is FYNNEI. The ends were cut back, 4 bases at V and 2 bases at J, with 12 bases in the middle. This CDR3 is CASSALVHPYEQYF. The CDR3 nucleotides are TGTGCCAGCAGTGCATTAGTTCACCCCTACGAGCAGTACTTC.

The gene calls are TRBV7-9 and TRBJ2-1; TRBD1 agrees at 9 bases. V lost 6 bases, J lost 4 bases, and 7 bases stayed unmatched. This CDR3 is built from 15 residues. CDR1 and CDR2 from the germline V gene are SEHNR and FQNEAQ (reference sequence). CDR3 in DNA: TGTGCCAGCAGTAGACCGGGACAGGGATACAATGAGCAGTTCTTC. Residues: CASSRPGQGYNEQFF.

This rearrangement joins TRBV9 to TRBJ2-7; D not certain. Trimming removed 2 bases at V and 4 bases at J, with 13 bases between. CDR1 SGDLS and CDR2 YYNGEE come from the germline V gene. The CDR3 spans 14 residues. The CDR3 coding sequence is TGTGCCAGCAGCGTTGAAGCGAGAGTTTACGAGCAGTACTTC. This codes for CASSVEARVYEQYF.

V usage is TRBV5-1 and J usage is TRBJ2-1; perhaps TRBD1 as D (6 bases). V lost 4 bases and J lost 6, with 14 bases in between. CDR1 SGHRS and CDR2 YFSETQ come from the germline V gene. This CDR3 spans 14 amino acids. The DNA of the CDR3 is TGCGCCAGCAGCCCCGAAGGACAGTCCAATGAGCAGTTCTTC. Translated: CASSPEGQSNEQFF.

This clone came up a few times. The chain combines TRBV30 with TRBJ1-6; 7 bases match TRBD1. The CDR3 runs 13 residues. The germline gives CDR1 GTSNPN, CDR2 SVGIG (reference sequence). V lost 8 bases, J lost 5 bases, and 6 bases stayed unmatched. The CDR3 reads CAGGTANNSPLHF. DNA for the CDR3: TGTGCCGGCGGGACAGCTAATAATTCACCCCTCCACTTT. The whole variable domain, remainder taken from reference TRBV30 and TRBJ1-6, is SQTIHQWPATLVQPVGSPLSLECTVEGTSNPNLYWYRQAAGRGLQLLFYSVGIGQISSEVPQNLSASRPQDRQFILSSKKLLLSDSGFYLCAGGTANNSPLHFGNGTRLTVT.

This clone was seen a handful of times. This sample includes further DNA sequences coding for the same CDR3. This chain connects TRBV29-1 to TRBJ1-1, with D unclear. The CDR3 runs to 13 residues. V shed 3 bases and J shed 0 bases, with 8 bases lying between them. Germline V lookup: CDR1 SQVTM, CDR2 ANQGSEA. The CDR3 region has the DNA TGCAGCGTTGAGGGCAGATTGAACACTGAAGCTTTCTTT. It yields the protein CSVEGRLNTEAFF.

V is TRBV5-4 and J is TRBJ2-7; possibly TRBD2 for D (6 bases). This CDR3 region has 15 residues. CDR1 is SGHNT, CDR2 YYREEE, per germline (reference sequence). V dropped 1 base and J dropped 4 bases, with 15 bases sitting between them. The CDR3 nucleotides are TGTGCCAGCAGCTTGTCCAGCGGGTTTGAGTACGAGCAGTACTTC. Protein sequence: CASSLSSGFEYEQYF.

The chain has TRBV4-2 and TRBJ1-1; a weak D match, TRBD1 (5 bases). The CDR3 consists of 15 residues. In germline, CDR1 is LGHNA, CDR2 YNFKEQ. Trimming left V 0 bases short and J 4 bases short, with 12 bases between. The CDR3 protein is CASSQDVGGGTEAFF. The DNA of the CDR3 is TGTGCCAGCAGCCAAGATGTGGGGGGGGGCACTGAAGCTTTCTTT.

This chain joins TRBV10-2 and TRBJ2-7, with TRBD2 identical over 8 bases. Germline CDR1 and CDR2: WSHSY and SAAADI. After removal of 2 bases from V and 4 bases from J, the junction contained 4 bases not matched to a gene. The CDR3 consists of 14 residues. The CDR3: CASSEAGGSYEQYF. In DNA, the CDR3 is TGCGCCAGCAGTGAGGCGGGAGGCAGTTACGAGCAGTACTTC.

The chain couples TRBV5-1 to TRBJ1-2, with 7 positions matching TRBD1. After removal of 2 bases from V and 8 bases from J, the junction contained 3 bases not matched to a gene. Germline V gene lookup returns CDR1 SGHRS and CDR2 YFSETQ. This CDR3 comprises 12 residues. For the CDR3, the DNA is TGCGCCAGCAGCTTCGACAGGGAAGGCTACACCTTC. Translating it yields CASSFDREGYTF. The full variable domain, with the rest looked up from reference TRBV5-1 and TRBJ1-2, is KAGVTQTPRYLIKTRGQQVTLSCSPISGHRSVSWYQQTPGQGLQFLFEYFSETQRNKGNFPGRFSGRQFSNSRSEMNVSTLELGDSALYLCASSFDREGYTFGSGTRLTVV.

V and J are TRBV18 and TRBJ1-3; TRBD1 matches 8 bases. CDR3 length: 15 residues. CDR1 is KGHSH, CDR2 LQKENI, per germline. The V gene end was trimmed by 2 bases and the J gene end by 2 bases; junction bases not matched to a gene: 2. CDR3 protein: CASSPRTGPGNTIYF. CDR3 in DNA: TGTGCCAGCTCACCAAGGACAGGGCCTGGAAACACCATATATTTT.

The J gene is TRBJ2-5, the V gene TRBV30; 9 nucleotides line up with TRBD2. After removal of 0 bases from V and 9 bases from J, the junction contained 11 bases not matched to a gene. CDR1 is GTSNPN and CDR2 is SVGIG in the germline V gene (reference sequence). The CDR3 runs 15 residues. CDR3 coding DNA: TGTGCCTGGAGTGTGACTAGCGGCGTCCCAGCGGCCCAGTACTTC. It encodes CAWSVTSGVPAAQYF.